This T cell receptor (beta chain) was sequenced during a study of T cell repertoires in cytomegalovirus infection. TCRdb analysed the reads with MiXCR anew, one entry per CDR3 protein. This table has about 890,000 distinct CDR3 sequences, 31% appearing once. The junction had 5 bases not matched to a gene; V was cut back by 3 bases and J by 3 bases. Germline V gene lookup returns CDR1 SGDLS and CDR2 YYNGEE. The CDR3 has 14 residues. Of note for this clonotype: Its antigen is unidentified.

The receptor comes from a human donor in good health (CMV status not recorded). Some clones in this sample may be carry-over from other donors' samples. The genes are TRBV9 and TRBJ2-7; 8 nucleotides line up with TRBD1. Sequences were derived from cultured CD8+ T cells from PBMCs, sampled from culture after CMV antigen stimulation. CDR3 sequence: CASSARTGSYEQYF. In DNA form, the CDR3 reads TGTGCCAGCAGCGCGAGGACAGGGAGCTACGAGCAGTACTTC. Full variable domain (missing parts from reference TRBV9 and TRBJ2-7): DSGVTQTPKHLITATGQRVTLRCSPRSGDLSVYWYQQSLDQGLQFLIQYYNGEERAKGNILERFSAQQFPDLHSELNLSSLELGDSALYFCASSARTGSYEQYFGPGTRLTVT.